The 30 T cell receptor beta chains below all came from one sample that was sequenced in a study of early T cells in non-severe SARS-CoV-2 infection. MiXCR, applied by TCRdb to the 5' RACE reads, yields one record per CDR3 protein. The data contain 55,000 to 65,000 distinct CDR3 sequences, over 9.5% of them singletons. The sample was whole blood. The receptors were sampled from an adult who was a healthcare worker with PCR-confirmed SARS-CoV-2 infection or an uninfected control (not recorded which).

Many counts were recorded for this clonotype. The DNA for the CDR3 is TGTGCCAGCAGCTTCCCCCCAGGACTAGCCTTCGAGCAGTACTTC. Its translation: CASSFPPGLAFEQYF. The chain carries TRBV5-6 and TRBJ2-7; 8 nucleotides align to TRBD2. The V segment lost 2 bases and the J segment 6 bases; nucleotides outside the gene matches: 10. The CDR3 is 15 amino acids. Germline loops: CDR1 SGHDT, CDR2 YYEEEE.

This clonotype was seen more than once but under ten times. The V gene is TRBV7-9, the J gene TRBJ1-3; the D is unclear. Germline loops: CDR1 SEHNR, CDR2 FQNEAQ (reference sequence). V was shortened by 1 base and J by 0 bases, with 7 bases between the two germline ends. The CDR3 totals 15 residues. The CDR3 is CASSLGLSSGNTIYF. The DNA for the CDR3 is TGTGCCAGCAGCTTAGGTCTCAGCTCTGGAAACACCATATATTTT.

The chain combines TRBV14 with TRBJ1-2; 7 nucleotides agree with TRBD1. The CDR3 runs 13 residues. Losses at the gene ends were 4 bases for V and 8 bases for J; bases not matched to a gene: 7. The V gene's germline CDR1 is SGHDN and CDR2 FVKESK. CDR3 DNA sequence: TGTGCCAGCAGCCCCGTAACAGGGGTAGGCTACACCTTC. This gives the protein CASSPVTGVGYTF. Drawing the rest from reference TRBV14 and TRBJ1-2, the complete variable domain is EAGVTQFPSHSVIEKGQTVTLRCDPISGHDNLYWYRRVMGKEIKFLLHFVKESKQDESGMPNNRFLAERTGGTYSTLKVQPAELEDSGVYFCASSPVTGVGYTFGSGTRLTVV.

J is TRBJ1-4 and V is TRBV10-3, with 7 positions matching TRBD1. This CDR3 is 13 amino acids long. V trimming: 4 bases; J trimming: 8 bases; junction bases outside the gene matches: 4. Germline-derived CDR1 and CDR2 are ENHRY and SYGVKD. CDR3 residues: CAISGGTDEKLFF. The CDR3 nucleotides are TGTGCCATCAGTGGCGGGACAGACGAAAAACTGTTTTTT.

V is TRBV5-1 and J is TRBJ2-5; D is possibly TRBD2 (5 bases). Germline CDR1 SGHRS, CDR2 YFSETQ. The CDR3 sequence is 15 residues long. V shed 2 bases and J shed 5 bases, with 16 bases lying between them. CDR3 DNA: TGCGCCAGCAGCTTAAATCCGGGGAACGGGGAGACCCAGTACTTC. Translation: CASSLNPGNGETQYF.

A few counts support this clonotype. This chain joins TRBV2 and TRBJ2-3; D might be TRBD1 (5 bases). There are 17 residues in the CDR3. The V end lost 5 bases, the J end lost 2 bases, and 20 bases lay between the germline ends. Germline lookup yields CDR1 SNHLY and CDR2 FYNNEI. CDR3 protein: CASSSPIWGTTTDTQYF. The CDR3 nucleotides read TGTGCCAGCAGTTCCCCTATTTGGGGCACCACCACAGATACGCAGTATTTT. The full variable domain, completed using reference TRBV2 and TRBJ2-3, is EPEVTQTPSHQVTQMGQEVILRCVPISNHLYFYWYRQILGQKVEFLVSFYNNEISEKSEIFDDQFSVERPDGSNFTLKIRSTKLEDSAMYFCASSSPIWGTTTDTQYFGPGTRLTVL.

By its share, this clonotype is medium-sized (0.01 to 0.1%). The V call is TRBV7-2, the J call TRBJ2-3, with D hard to call. The V and J ends lost 5 bases and 3 bases respectively, with 3 bases between them. Germline CDR1 is SGHTA and CDR2 is FQGNSA. This CDR3 has 11 residues. CDR3 nucleotides: TGTGCCAGCAGCAGTACAGATACGCAGTATTTT. Translated: CASSSTDTQYF.

V and J are TRBV9 and TRBJ2-2; 8 bases align to TRBD1. Looked up from germline, CDR1 is SGDLS and CDR2 is YYNGEE. Germline trimming cut 6 bases from V and 5 bases from J; bases unmatched to any gene: 9. The CDR3 consists of 15 residues. The CDR3 region has the DNA TGTGCCAGCAATAAACACGGACAGGGTACCGGGGAGCTGTTTTTT. Translating it yields CASNKHGQGTGELFF. Looking up the rest from reference TRBV9 and TRBJ2-2 gives the full variable domain: DSGVTQTPKHLITATGQRVTLRCSPRSGDLSVYWYQQSLDQGLQFLIQYYNGEERAKGNILERFSAQQFPDLHSELNLSSLELGDSALYFCASNKHGQGTGELFFGEGSRLTVL.

This clonotype was observed a few times. An end of the junction differs from the germline gene, which may be a read error. The V call is TRBV6-1, the J call TRBJ2-5; 7 nucleotides match TRBD2. CDR1 is MNHNS and CDR2 is SASEGT in the germline V gene. The CDR3 covers 17 residues. The CDR3 bases are TGTGCCAGCAGCGAAGTAAGGCGAGCGGGACCCCCTGAGACCCAGTACTTC. As protein: CASSEVRRAGPPETQYF.

This clonotype was seen only a few times. The CDR3 loop reads CASSSTGSTEAFF. The CDR3 DNA reads TGTGCCAGCAGTTCGACAGGGAGCACTGAAGCTTTCTTT. The chain uses TRBV6-2 or TRBV6-3 and TRBJ1-1, with TRBD1 matching over 7 bases. The CDR3 spans 13 residues. CDR1 and CDR2 (germline): MNHEY, SVGEGT. With V trimmed by 4 bases and J by 4 bases, 3 bases remained unmatched.

This sequence joins TRBV18 and TRBJ1-1, with 9 bases matching TRBD1. The CDR3 has 14 residues. Per germline, CDR1 KGHSH and CDR2 LQKENI. V was pared by 5 bases and J by 5 bases, with 6 bases of the junction left unmatched. The CDR3 sequence: CASSADRGSTEAFF. CDR3 in DNA: TGTGCCAGCTCAGCGGACAGGGGATCGACTGAAGCTTTCTTT.

There are a few counts of this clonotype. V and J are TRBV24-1 and TRBJ1-1; TRBD1 is a possible D gene (5 bases). The germline gives CDR1 KGHDR, CDR2 SFDVKD. The germline V and J ends were trimmed by 8 bases and 0 bases, with 9 bases remaining between them. The CDR3 loop spans 13 amino acids. CDR3 bases: TGTGCCACCATGGGACGTATGAACACTGAAGCTTTCTTT. Protein product: CATMGRMNTEAFF.

A few counts support this clonotype. The gene calls are TRBV9 and TRBJ2-1, with D tentatively TRBD2 (6 bases). Trimming shortened V by 4 bases and J by 8 bases, and 19 bases separated the two germline ends. The germline V gene encodes CDR1 SGDLS and CDR2 YYNGEE. The CDR3 length is 15 residues. The CDR3 DNA reads TGTGCCAGCAGCCCCCGCCGGGGACTCTCCCATGAGCAGTTCTTC. It specifies CASSPRRGLSHEQFF.

This clonotype was seen a few times. V is TRBV7-8 and J is TRBJ2-3; D is ambiguous. V was trimmed by 4 bases and J by 1 base, leaving 12 bases between them. From germline, CDR1 is SGHVS and CDR2 FQNEAQ. The CDR3 length is 15 residues. The CDR3 loop is CASSSWGWGTDTQYF. The CDR3 DNA is TGTGCCAGCAGCTCGTGGGGTTGGGGCACAGATACGCAGTATTTT.

This clonotype was seen many times. V gene TRBV7-9 combines with J gene TRBJ2-1; TRBD2 agrees at 10 bases. V was clipped by 0 bases and J by 0 bases; unmatched bases: 17. The CDR3 spans 22 residues. Germline CDR1 is SEHNR and CDR2 is FQNEAQ (reference sequence). CDR3 in DNA: TGTGCCAGCAGCTTAGCGGGGGCGAGGGCTAGCGGGAGAAGGAGCTCCTACAATGAGCAGTTCTTC. This sequence encodes CASSLAGARASGRRSSYNEQFF.

In this sample, this clonotype turned up many times. This chain joins TRBV11-1 and TRBJ2-3, with 13 bases matching TRBD2. This CDR3 spans 16 amino acids. The junction had 4 bases not matched to a gene; V was cut back by 0 bases and J by 7 bases. Germline CDR1 is SGHAT and CDR2 is FQDESV (reference sequence). The CDR3 is CASSLALTSGRNTQYF. CDR3 sequence (DNA): TGTGCCAGCAGCTTAGCGCTGACTAGCGGGAGGAATACGCAGTATTTT.

The chain has TRBV7-3 and TRBJ2-6; D uncertain. V lost 3 bases to trimming and J lost 4 bases, with 7 bases between them. This CDR3 spans 14 amino acids. Looked up from germline, CDR1 is SGHTA and CDR2 is FQGTGA. The CDR3 sequence: CASSFNAGANVLTF. The CDR3 DNA reads TGTGCCAGCAGCTTCAATGCGGGGGCCAACGTCCTGACTTTC. Together with reference TRBV7-3 and TRBJ2-6, the CDR3 gives the full variable domain: GAGVSQTPSNKVTEKGKYVELRCDPISGHTALYWYRQSLGQGPEFLIYFQGTGAADDSGLPNDRFFAVRPEGSVSTLKIQRTERGDSAVYLCASSFNAGANVLTFGAGSRLTVL.

This clonotype has just a few counts. This chain connects TRBV29-1 to TRBJ2-7; no clear D. This CDR3 has 12 residues. Trimming pared 4 bases from V and 0 bases from J, leaving 7 bases between. The germline gives CDR1 SQVTM, CDR2 ANQGSEA. CDR3 in DNA: TGCAGCGTTGGACGTAGCTCCTACGAGCAGTACTTC. Translating gives CSVGRSSYEQYF.

This clonotype has a handful of counts. The chain is built from TRBV27 and TRBJ2-7, with TRBD2 matching 7 bases. Germline V lookup: CDR1 MNHEY, CDR2 SMNVEV (reference sequence). There are 15 residues in the CDR3. V dropped 3 bases and J dropped 6; count of bases not matched to a gene: 11. For the CDR3, the DNA is TGTGCCAGCAGTTTCAGGGCGGGGGATTCCCGCGAGCAGTACTTC. Protein product: CASSFRAGDSREQYF.

The sample holds many counts of this clonotype. The CDR3: CASSYSMSGGLTDTQYF. The CDR3 bases are TGTGCCAGCAGTTATTCGATGAGCGGGGGACTCACAGATACGCAGTATTTT. The chain carries TRBV6-2 or TRBV6-3 and TRBJ2-3; 8 bases line up with TRBD2. This CDR3 spans 17 amino acids. The V segment lost 3 bases and the J segment 2 bases; nucleotides outside the gene matches: 10. CDR1 is MNHEY and CDR2 is SVGEGT in the germline V gene.

The chain couples TRBV29-1 to TRBJ2-5; tentatively, D is TRBD1 (6 bases). The CDR3 sequence is 12 residues long. Germline loops: CDR1 SQVTM, CDR2 ANQGSEA. Trimming took 7 bases from V and 4 from J, leaving 13 bases between them. CDR3 DNA sequence: TGCAGCGCCCTGGACAGAAGAGAGACCCAGTACTTC. This encodes CSALDRRETQYF.

This clonotype has a count of ten or more. The chain couples TRBV4-2 to TRBJ2-1; 7 nucleotides agree with TRBD2. After removal of 3 bases from V and 4 bases from J, the junction contained 15 bases not matched to a gene. CDR1 and CDR2 from the germline V gene are LGHNA and YNFKEQ. The CDR3 spans 18 residues. This chain's CDR3 is CASSQPQGRLAVYNEQFF. The DNA for the CDR3 is TGTGCCAGCAGCCAGCCCCAGGGCCGGCTAGCGGTATACAATGAGCAGTTCTTC.

This sequence joins TRBV14 and TRBJ1-1; D uncertain. The germline CDR1 and CDR2 sequences are SGHDN and FVKESK. The V gene lost 4 bases and the J gene lost 4 bases, with 10 bases spanning the gap. The CDR3 totals 13 residues. As DNA, the CDR3 is TGTGCCAGCAGCCTTTACGGAAGCACTGAAGCTTTCTTT. This encodes CASSLYGSTEAFF.

The table lists this clonotype with many counts. The chain joins TRBV2 to TRBJ2-7; TRBD2 matches 7 bases. J lost 0 bases, V lost 2 bases, and 13 bases had no gene match. The length of the CDR3 is 18 residues. Germline V CDR1 and CDR2: SNHLY, FYNNEI. The CDR3 sequence is CASSEMASGDRSSYEQYF. DNA for the CDR3: TGTGCCAGCAGTGAAATGGCTAGCGGAGACCGTAGCTCCTACGAGCAGTACTTC.

V is TRBV11-2 and J is TRBJ2-1, with TRBD2 matching 15 bases. Germline values: CDR1 SGHAT, CDR2 FQNNGV. V lost 5 bases to trimming and J lost 9 bases; unmatched junction nucleotides: 2. There are 14 residues in the CDR3. The CDR3 loop reads CASSRGLAGGEQFF. The CDR3 nucleotides read TGTGCCAGCAGCCGGGGACTAGCGGGAGGTGAGCAGTTCTTC. The complete variable domain, with remaining parts taken from reference TRBV11-2 and TRBJ2-1, reads EAGVAQSPRYKIIEKRQSVAFWCNPISGHATLYWYQQILGQGPKLLIQFQNNGVVDDSQLPKDRFSAERLKGVDSTLKIQPAKLEDSAVYLCASSRGLAGGEQFFGPGTRLTVL.

This clonotype was seen at least ten times. This chain connects TRBV11-2 to TRBJ1-3; D not certain. V lost 5 bases, J lost 7 bases, and 18 bases lay in between. Germline CDR1 SGHAT, CDR2 FQNNGV. The CDR3 spans 15 residues. The CDR3 DNA is TGTGCCAGCAGCCGTGGAAGGGCACCTTGGAACACCATATATTTT. Translating it yields CASSRGRAPWNTIYF.

This clonotype was picked up many times. This sequence joins TRBV29-1 and TRBJ1-2, with 7 bases identical to TRBD1. The CDR3 sequence is 12 residues long. Germline values: CDR1 SQVTM, CDR2 ANQGSEA. The J segment lost 4 bases and the V segment lost 7 bases, leaving 6 bases of the junction unmatched. CDR3 nucleotides: TGCAGCGCCGGGGACAGCACCTATGGCTACACCTTC. It specifies CSAGDSTYGYTF.

The table lists this clonotype with many counts. V and J are TRBV7-3 and TRBJ2-1; D gene uncertain. The CDR3 is 13 amino acids. Germline V lookup: CDR1 SGHTA, CDR2 FQGTGA. V shed 5 bases and J shed 5 bases, with 10 bases lying between them. The CDR3 protein is CASSAGLNNEQFF. CDR3 nucleotide sequence: TGTGCCAGCAGCGCCGGTCTCAACAATGAGCAGTTCTTC.

This clonotype has a handful of counts. This sequence joins TRBV10-3 and TRBJ2-1; 7 positions agree with TRBD2. The germline V gene encodes CDR1 ENHRY and CDR2 SYGVKD. Trimming removed 0 bases from V and 9 bases from J; junction bases left unmatched: 5. This CDR3 contains 14 residues. The CDR3 spells CAISESGAGSEQFF. CDR3 in DNA: TGTGCCATCAGTGAGTCTGGAGCGGGAAGTGAGCAGTTCTTC.

The sample holds many counts of this clonotype. This rearrangement joins TRBV7-8 to TRBJ2-6; 7 bases fit TRBD1. The CDR3 is 16 residues long. Per the germline V gene, CDR1 is SGHVS and CDR2 is FQNEAQ. The V and J ends lost 5 bases and 4 bases, in that order; junction bases with no gene match: 8. The CDR3 loop is CASSGTASSGANVLTF. In DNA, the CDR3 is TGTGCCAGCAGCGGGACAGCCTCGTCGGGGGCCAACGTCCTGACTTTC.